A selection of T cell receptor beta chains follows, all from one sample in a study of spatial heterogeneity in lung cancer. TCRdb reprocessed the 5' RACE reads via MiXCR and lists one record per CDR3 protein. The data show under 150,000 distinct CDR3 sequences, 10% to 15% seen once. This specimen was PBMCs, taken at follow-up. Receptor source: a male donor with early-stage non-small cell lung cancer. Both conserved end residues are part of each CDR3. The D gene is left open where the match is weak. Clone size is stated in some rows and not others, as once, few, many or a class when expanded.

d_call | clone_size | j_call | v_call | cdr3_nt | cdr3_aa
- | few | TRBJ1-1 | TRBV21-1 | TGTGCCAGCAGCATAAGAGGGGGAGGGTTGAACACTGAAGCTTTCTTT | CASSIRGGGLNTEAFF
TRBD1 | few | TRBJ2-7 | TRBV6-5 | TGTGCCAGCCAGGGGACAGGGAGGTACGAGCAGTACTTC | CASQGTGRYEQYF
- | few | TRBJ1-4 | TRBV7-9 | TGTGCCAGCAGCTTGCCGGGACGGAGTAATGAAAAACTGTTTTTT | CASSLPGRSNEKLFF
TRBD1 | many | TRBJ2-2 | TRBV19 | TGTGCCAGTAGTATAGAGCGGACAGGGACCACCGGGGAGCTGTTTTTT | CASSIERTGTTGELFF
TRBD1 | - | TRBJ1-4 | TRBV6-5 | TGTGCCAGCAGTTACTCGACGGGGACAGGGAGTAGGGAAAAACTGTTTTTT | CASSYSTGTGSREKLFF
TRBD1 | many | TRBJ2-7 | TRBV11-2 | TGTGCCAGCAGCCTCTCCGGGACAGCTTACGAGCAGTACTTC | CASSLSGTAYEQYF
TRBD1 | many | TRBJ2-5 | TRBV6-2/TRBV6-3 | TGTGCCAGCAGCTTCCGGGACAGGGGTGGAGGGTTGAAAGAGACCCAGTACTTC | CASSFRDRGGGLKETQYF
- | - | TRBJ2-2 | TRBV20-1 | TGCAGTGCCGCGACCAGGGCAGGGTTTACCGGGGAGCTGTTTTTT | CSAATRAGFTGELFF
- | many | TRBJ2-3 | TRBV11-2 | TGTGCCAGCAGCTTAGCGGGGGACACAGATACGCAGTATTTT | CASSLAGDTDTQYF
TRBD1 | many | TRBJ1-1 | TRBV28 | TGTGCCAGCACCAGAACAGGGGCGCGAGGTGTCACTGAAGCTTTCTTT | CASTRTGARGVTEAFF
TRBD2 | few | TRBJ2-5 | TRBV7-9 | TGTGCCAGCAGCCCGCGGGGTAGCGGGAATCAAGAGACCCAGTACTTC | CASSPRGSGNQETQYF
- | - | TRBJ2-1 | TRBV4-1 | TGCGCCAGCAGCCAAGATAAGGGGCCCCTGTTCTTC | CASSQDKGPLFF
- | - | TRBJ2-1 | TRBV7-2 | TGTGCCAGCAGCACGCCGGGACTCCTCACCGTCAATGAGCAGTTCTTC | CASSTPGLLTVNEQFF
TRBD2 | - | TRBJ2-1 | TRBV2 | TGTGCCAGCACCTCATATCGGCTAGCGGGGTACAATGAGCAGTTCTTC | CASTSYRLAGYNEQFF
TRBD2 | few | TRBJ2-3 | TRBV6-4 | TGTGCCAGCAGTGAAGGGAGCGGGGGGCATACAGATACGCAGTATTTT | CASSEGSGGHTDTQYF
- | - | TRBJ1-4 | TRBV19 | TGTGCCAGTAGTACCACGGACCGCTCGGGCCGCGAAAAACTGTTTTTT | CASSTTDRSGREKLFF
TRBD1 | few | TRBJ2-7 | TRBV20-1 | TGCAGTGCCAAGCGGACAGGGGCCTCCTACGAGCAGTACTTC | CSAKRTGASYEQYF
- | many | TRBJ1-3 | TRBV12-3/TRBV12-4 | TGTGCCAGCAGGGACAGTTACTCTGGAAACACCATATATTTT | CASRDSYSGNTIYF
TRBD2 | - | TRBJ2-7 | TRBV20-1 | TGCAGTGCGCCCGGGACTAGCGGGGGGCGCCCCTACGAGCAGTACTTC | CSAPGTSGGRPYEQYF
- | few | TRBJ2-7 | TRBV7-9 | TGTGCCAGCAGCTCCACCGGGGGGCGTCGCGACGAGCAGTACTTC | CASSSTGGRRDEQYF
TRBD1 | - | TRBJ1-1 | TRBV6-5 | TGTGCCAGCAGTAACCGGGACAGTCTGAACACTGAAGCTTTCTTT | CASSNRDSLNTEAFF
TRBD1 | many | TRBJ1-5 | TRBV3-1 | TGTGCCAGCAGCCAAGCCGGACAGGGTAATCGGAATCAGCCCCAGCATTTT | CASSQAGQGNRNQPQHF
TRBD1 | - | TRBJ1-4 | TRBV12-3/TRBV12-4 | TGTGCCAGCAGTCCTCCGACGGGACAGGGAGGGGAAAAACTGTTTTTT | CASSPPTGQGGEKLFF